This T cell receptor beta chain originates from a study of technical replicates of blood from a few donors. Data came from immunoSEQ multiplex PCR; TCRdb stores just in-frame clones and leaves some out. The data contain 54,000 or so clones, roughly 92% of them singletons. The CDR3 is 14 amino acids. The germline V gene encodes CDR1 SEHNR and CDR2 FQNEAQ (reference sequence). V gave up 0 bases and J gave up 2 bases, with 7 bases separating them. The rearrangement links TRBV7-9 to TRBJ2-5, with D perhaps matching TRBD1 (5 bases). Material for sequencing was T cells isolated from PBMCs. The TCR sequence derives from a human donor in good health. This chain's CDR3 is CASSLAQGQETQYF. The CDR3 nucleotides read TGTGCCAGCAGCTTAGCCCAGGGTCAAGAGACCCAGTACTTC.